This T cell receptor beta chain was sequenced during a study of blood T cell repertoires in COVID-19. The ends were cut back, 5 bases at V and 0 bases at J, with 21 bases in the middle. The CDR3 has 18 residues. Per germline, CDR1 KGHSH and CDR2 LQKENI. In the study's own analysis: Reference gene primer amplification yielded estimated nucleated cell counts. The method was immunoSEQ multiplex PCR; TCRdb's version includes in-frame clones alone and lacks a portion of them. That table supplies the V and J calls and clone size; D and trimming were determined from the DNA. The data show more than 90,000 clones, about 86% seen once.

V gene TRBV18 combines with J gene TRBJ2-3; possible D gene TRBD1, 5 bases. The clonotype comes from a man in his 70s who had recovered from COVID-19. Sequenced material: peripheral blood. The CDR3 sequence is CASSVLSWGGRSTDTQYF. CDR3 DNA: TGTGCCAGCTCAGTTCTCTCTTGGGGCGGCCGAAGCACAGATACGCAGTATTTT.